A selection of T cell receptor beta chains follows, all from one sample in a study of T cell repertoires in cytomegalovirus infection. Each CDR3 protein gets one entry after TCRdb re-called the reads with MiXCR. The sample comprises approximately 190,000 distinct CDR3 sequences, approximately 9.6% of which are singletons, and roughly 5.1% rests with the top ten. The sample comprised PBMCs. These receptors all stem from a human donor in good health (CMV status not recorded). Some clones in this sample may be carry-over from other donors' samples. CDR3s include the opening cysteine and the closing phenylalanine or tryptophan. D genes are given only for firm matches. Size values are once, few and many counts, or a class for expanded clones, and some rows have none.

J gene: TRBJ1-1; D gene: TRBD1; CDR3 length: 16; V gene: TRBV7-2; clone size: few; CDR3 protein: CASSLLPSTGSRGAFF; CDR3 DNA: TGTGCCAGCAGCTTACTCCCGTCGACAGGGTCCCGGGGAGCTTTCTTT
J gene: TRBJ2-7; D gene: NA; CDR3 length: 13; V gene: TRBV20-1; clone size: once; CDR3 protein: CSATLANREEQYF; CDR3 DNA: TGCAGTGCTACCCTCGCCAACAGGGAAGAGCAGTACTTC
J gene: TRBJ2-1; D gene: TRBD1; CDR3 length: 15; V gene: TRBV19; clone size: many; CDR3 protein: CASSIGDRGLNEQFF; CDR3 DNA: TGTGCCAGTAGTATTGGGGACAGGGGGCTCAATGAGCAGTTCTTC
J gene: TRBJ1-1; D gene: NA; CDR3 length: 13; V gene: TRBV20-1; clone size: once; CDR3 protein: CSAEVWGRTEAFF; CDR3 DNA: TGCAGTGCTGAGGTCTGGGGTCGAACTGAAGCTTTCTTT
J gene: TRBJ2-3; D gene: NA; CDR3 length: 13; V gene: TRBV4-3; clone size: few; CDR3 protein: CASSQPSTDTQYF; CDR3 DNA: TGCGCCAGCAGCCAACCAAGCACAGATACGCAGTATTTT
J gene: TRBJ2-3; D gene: NA; CDR3 length: 13; V gene: TRBV20-1; clone size: NA; CDR3 protein: CSARYVGTDTQYF; CDR3 DNA: TGCAGTGCTAGATACGTGGGCACAGATACGCAGTATTTT
J gene: TRBJ2-5; D gene: TRBD1; CDR3 length: 16; V gene: TRBV7-6; clone size: NA; CDR3 protein: CASSRTQGARRETQYF; CDR3 DNA: TGTGCCAGCAGCAGAACACAGGGGGCGCGTCGAGAGACCCAGTACTTC
J gene: TRBJ2-1; D gene: TRBD2; CDR3 length: 16; V gene: TRBV7-3; clone size: many; CDR3 protein: CASSFGLAGAYNEQFF; CDR3 DNA: TGTGCCAGCAGCTTTGGCCTAGCGGGGGCCTACAATGAGCAGTTCTTC
J gene: TRBJ2-3; D gene: TRBD2; CDR3 length: 19; V gene: TRBV10-3; clone size: NA; CDR3 protein: CAISLTSGGFKLGTDTQYF; CDR3 DNA: TGTGCCATCAGCTTGACTAGCGGGGGATTTAAACTTGGCACAGATACGCAGTATTTT
J gene: TRBJ2-1; D gene: NA; CDR3 length: 13; V gene: TRBV29-1; clone size: few; CDR3 protein: CSVEDEVRNEQFF; CDR3 DNA: TGCAGCGTTGAAGATGAGGTCCGCAATGAGCAGTTCTTC
J gene: TRBJ1-5; D gene: NA; CDR3 length: 12; V gene: TRBV2; clone size: few; CDR3 protein: CASSEQNQPQHF; CDR3 DNA: TGTGCCAGCAGTGAACAAAATCAGCCCCAGCATTTT
J gene: TRBJ2-1; D gene: NA; CDR3 length: 13; V gene: TRBV20-1; clone size: few; CDR3 protein: CSVEMGSYNEQFF; CDR3 DNA: TGCAGTGTTGAGATGGGGTCTTACAATGAGCAGTTCTTC
J gene: TRBJ1-1; D gene: TRBD1; CDR3 length: 14; V gene: TRBV6-1; clone size: many; CDR3 protein: CASRDWGDSTEAFF; CDR3 DNA: TGTGCCAGCAGAGACTGGGGGGACAGCACTGAAGCTTTCTTT
J gene: TRBJ2-2; D gene: TRBD2; CDR3 length: 17; V gene: TRBV12-3/TRBV12-4; clone size: many; CDR3 protein: CASSPYSGGAVTGELFF; CDR3 DNA: TGTGCCAGCAGTCCCTATAGCGGGGGGGCTGTCACCGGGGAGCTGTTTTTT
J gene: TRBJ2-5; D gene: TRBD2; CDR3 length: 16; V gene: TRBV9; clone size: many; CDR3 protein: CASSVVCGRSQETQYF; CDR3 DNA: TGTGCCAGCAGCGTAGTTTGCGGGAGGAGCCAAGAGACCCAGTACTTC
J gene: TRBJ1-5; D gene: NA; CDR3 length: 15; V gene: TRBV9; clone size: NA; CDR3 protein: CASSVDLSSGQPQHF; CDR3 DNA: TGTGCCAGCAGCGTAGATTTGTCCAGCGGGCAGCCCCAGCATTTT
J gene: TRBJ2-7; D gene: TRBD1; CDR3 length: 18; V gene: TRBV7-2; clone size: many; CDR3 protein: CASSSPGQGQGGDYEQYF; CDR3 DNA: TGTGCCAGCAGCTCCCCGGGACAGGGGCAGGGCGGGGATTACGAGCAGTACTTC
J gene: TRBJ2-1; D gene: NA; CDR3 length: 15; V gene: TRBV7-9; clone size: many; CDR3 protein: CASSLTGQSYNEQFF; CDR3 DNA: TGTGCCAGCAGCTTGACAGGACAGTCCTACAATGAGCAGTTCTTC
J gene: TRBJ2-2; D gene: NA; CDR3 length: 16; V gene: TRBV11-3; clone size: many; CDR3 protein: CASSFARGTYTGELFF; CDR3 DNA: TGTGCCAGCAGCTTCGCGCGAGGGACTTACACCGGGGAGCTGTTTTTT
J gene: TRBJ1-2; D gene: NA; CDR3 length: 14; V gene: TRBV7-2; clone size: many; CDR3 protein: CASSLGPTAYGYTF; CDR3 DNA: TGTGCCAGCAGCTTAGGGCCTACTGCCTATGGCTACACCTTC
J gene: TRBJ2-5; D gene: NA; CDR3 length: 13; V gene: TRBV7-3; clone size: many; CDR3 protein: CASSLRAGETQYF; CDR3 DNA: TGTGCCAGCAGCTTAAGGGCAGGGGAGACCCAGTACTTC
J gene: TRBJ1-4; D gene: NA; CDR3 length: 13; V gene: TRBV7-2; clone size: many; CDR3 protein: CASSSTMGEKLFF; CDR3 DNA: TGTGCCAGCAGCTCGACCATGGGGGAAAAACTGTTTTTT
J gene: TRBJ1-2; D gene: NA; CDR3 length: 11; V gene: TRBV28; clone size: NA; CDR3 protein: CASRAGPFSTF; CDR3 DNA: TGTGCCAGCAGAGCCGGACCGTTTTCCACCTTC
J gene: TRBJ1-4; D gene: NA; CDR3 length: 15; V gene: TRBV29-1; clone size: NA; CDR3 protein: CSVGKSVASNEKLFF; CDR3 DNA: TGCAGCGTTGGGAAAAGCGTTGCTTCAAATGAAAAACTGTTTTTT
J gene: TRBJ1-2; D gene: NA; CDR3 length: 13; V gene: TRBV29-1; clone size: few; CDR3 protein: CSVPTWHNYGYTF; CDR3 DNA: TGCAGCGTCCCCACGTGGCACAACTATGGCTACACCTTC
J gene: TRBJ1-2; D gene: TRBD1; CDR3 length: 15; V gene: TRBV28; clone size: NA; CDR3 protein: CASSIPTGAVYGYTF; CDR3 DNA: TGTGCCAGCAGTATCCCGACAGGGGCCGTATATGGCTACACCTTC
J gene: TRBJ1-3; D gene: NA; CDR3 length: 13; V gene: TRBV7-2; clone size: many; CDR3 protein: CASSFRSGNTIYF; CDR3 DNA: TGTGCCAGCAGCTTCCGCTCTGGAAACACCATATATTTT
J gene: TRBJ2-1; D gene: TRBD2; CDR3 length: 17; V gene: TRBV2; clone size: many; CDR3 protein: CASSEVKTSGGNNEQFF; CDR3 DNA: TGTGCCAGCAGTGAAGTAAAGACTAGCGGGGGTAACAATGAGCAGTTCTTC
J gene: TRBJ1-2; D gene: NA; CDR3 length: 16; V gene: TRBV25-1; clone size: many; CDR3 protein: CASSDSPLRLEGGYTF; CDR3 DNA: TGTGCCAGCAGTGACAGCCCGCTAAGGTTGGAGGGTGGCTACACCTTC
J gene: TRBJ1-1; D gene: NA; CDR3 length: 15; V gene: TRBV7-8; clone size: many; CDR3 protein: CASTSAVSVLTEAFF; CDR3 DNA: TGTGCCAGCACCAGTGCAGTTTCGGTGTTAACTGAAGCTTTCTTT
J gene: TRBJ2-5; D gene: NA; CDR3 length: 14; V gene: TRBV12-3/TRBV12-4; clone size: NA; CDR3 protein: CASSPDSQQETQYF; CDR3 DNA: TGTGCCAGCAGTCCTGACAGTCAGCAAGAGACCCAGTACTTC
J gene: TRBJ1-1; D gene: NA; CDR3 length: 13; V gene: TRBV5-1; clone size: many; CDR3 protein: CASSSLDKNEAFF; CDR3 DNA: TGCGCCAGCAGCTCCTTAGACAAGAATGAAGCTTTCTTT
J gene: TRBJ1-5; D gene: NA; CDR3 length: 15; V gene: TRBV28; clone size: NA; CDR3 protein: CASSLTDGGNQPQHF; CDR3 DNA: TGTGCCAGCAGTCTAACGGACGGGGGAAATCAGCCCCAGCATTTT
J gene: TRBJ2-1; D gene: NA; CDR3 length: 14; V gene: TRBV6-2/TRBV6-3; clone size: many; CDR3 protein: CASSYEGPTNEQFF; CDR3 DNA: TGTGCCAGCAGTTACGAGGGCCCGACCAATGAGCAGTTCTTC
J gene: TRBJ2-3; D gene: NA; CDR3 length: 11; V gene: TRBV20-1; clone size: few; CDR3 protein: CSVHRRDTQYF; CDR3 DNA: TGCAGTGTTCACCGGAGAGATACGCAGTATTTT
J gene: TRBJ2-3; D gene: NA; CDR3 length: 17; V gene: TRBV20-1; clone size: NA; CDR3 protein: CSARDLFQGRGTDTQYF; CDR3 DNA: TGCAGTGCTAGAGATCTTTTTCAGGGAAGGGGCACAGATACGCAGTATTTT
J gene: TRBJ2-6; D gene: TRBD2; CDR3 length: 16; V gene: TRBV28; clone size: many; CDR3 protein: CASGTSGLGGANVLTF; CDR3 DNA: TGTGCCAGCGGGACTAGCGGATTGGGTGGGGCCAACGTCCTGACTTTC
J gene: TRBJ2-7; D gene: TRBD2; CDR3 length: 14; V gene: TRBV7-9; clone size: many; CDR3 protein: CASSSQREMHEQYF; CDR3 DNA: TGTGCCAGCAGCTCTCAGCGGGAGATGCACGAGCAGTACTTC
J gene: TRBJ1-2; D gene: NA; CDR3 length: 12; V gene: TRBV7-8; clone size: NA; CDR3 protein: CASSPMTGGYTF; CDR3 DNA: TGTGCCAGCAGCCCGATGACAGGCGGCTACACCTTC
J gene: TRBJ1-2; D gene: NA; CDR3 length: 14; V gene: TRBV10-3; clone size: NA; CDR3 protein: CAISEFRANYSYTF; CDR3 DNA: TGTGCCATCAGTGAGTTCCGTGCTAACTATAGCTACACCTTC
J gene: TRBJ2-5; D gene: NA; CDR3 length: 11; V gene: TRBV7-9; clone size: many; CDR3 protein: CASSAIETQYF; CDR3 DNA: TGTGCCAGCTCTGCCATCGAGACCCAGTACTTC